These 14 T cell receptor beta chains were sequenced from one sample in a study of Ad26.COV2.S vaccination and SARS-CoV-2 variants. Sequencing used immunoSEQ multiplex PCR; TCRdb keeps in-frame clones, though not all of them. In the table there are about 350,000 clones, about 90% of which are singletons. Material: peripheral blood, obtained after recovery from COVID-19. The receptors were gathered from a human donor who had recovered from COVID-19.

This chain connects TRBV6-5 to TRBJ1-1; possible D gene TRBD1, 5 bases. Deletions cut 8 bases from V and 7 bases from J, with 14 bases between. The CDR3 contains 12 residues. Germline V gene data show CDR1 as MNHEY and CDR2 as SVGAGI. Written as DNA, the CDR3 is TGTGCCAGCTCGCGAATCGGGGGTGAAGCTTTCTTT. Translating it yields CASSRIGGEAFF.

The chain has TRBV19 and TRBJ1-5; TRBD1 is a possible D gene (6 bases). This CDR3 spans 14 amino acids. The V gene's germline CDR1 is LNHDA and CDR2 SQIVND (reference sequence). Trimming took off 2 bases at V and 3 bases at J, with 8 bases between the two ends. The CDR3 region has the DNA TGTGCCAGTAGTATAACAGGGCACAATCAGCCCCAGCATTTT. It yields the protein CASSITGHNQPQHF.

The chain joins TRBV11-2 to TRBJ1-1; the match to TRBD1 covers 9 bases. V lost 0 bases to trimming and J lost 4 bases; unmatched junction nucleotides: 9. Germline V gene data show CDR1 as SGHAT and CDR2 as FQNNGV. The CDR3 runs to 17 residues. The CDR3 is CASSLERDRVGSTEAFF. The CDR3 nucleotides are TGTGCCAGCAGCTTAGAGAGGGACAGGGTGGGTAGCACTGAAGCTTTCTTT.

This clone was recorded only once. The chain joins TRBV11-2 to TRBJ1-2; 9 bases line up with TRBD1. Germline V gives CDR1 SGHAT, CDR2 FQNNGV. Germline trimming cut 5 bases from V and 9 bases from J; bases unmatched to any gene: 16. This CDR3 contains 16 residues. CDR3 region: CASSQSGTGLMLRYTF. CDR3 coding DNA: TGTGCCAGCAGCCAATCCGGGACAGGGCTTATGTTGCGCTACACCTTC.

V gene TRBV12-5 combines with J gene TRBJ1-5, with TRBD1 identical over 9 bases. The V gene's germline CDR1 is LGHNT and CDR2 FRNRAP. The CDR3 sequence is 15 residues long. V lost 7 bases, J lost 5 bases, and 9 bases stayed unmatched. The CDR3 DNA sequence: TGTGCTAGTGTCTCACCGGGACAGGGAGATCAGCCCCAGCATTTT. It specifies CASVSPGQGDQPQHF.

This rearrangement joins TRBV6-5 to TRBJ1-1; the match to TRBD1 covers 7 bases. In germline, CDR1 is MNHEY, CDR2 SVGAGI. Trimming at V came to 6 bases and at J to 0 bases, leaving 4 bases not matched to a gene. This CDR3 region has 14 residues. The CDR3 sequence: CASSLDRVNTEAFF. As DNA, the CDR3 is TGTGCCAGCAGCCTAGACAGGGTGAACACTGAAGCTTTCTTT.

The gene calls are TRBV7-2 and TRBJ2-3, with 8 bases lining up with TRBD1. The CDR3 is 16 residues long. The germline V gene has CDR1 SGHTA and CDR2 FQGNSA. The ends lost 2 bases at V and 4 bases at J; junction bases unmatched: 8. The CDR3 nucleotides are TGTGCCAGCAGCTTATATCGGACAGGGAGGCCAGATACGCAGTATTTT. This codes for CASSLYRTGRPDTQYF. The variable domain in full, completed from reference TRBV7-2 and TRBJ2-3, reads GAGVSQSPSNKVTEKGKDVELRCDPISGHTALYWYRQSLGQGLEFLIYFQGNSAPDKSGLPSDRFSAERTGGSVSTLTIQRTQQEDSAVYLCASSLYRTGRPDTQYFGPGTRLTVL.

This chain joins TRBV3-1 (or the pseudogene TRBV3-2) and TRBJ1-1; D not resolved. V gave up 0 bases and J gave up 2 bases, with 10 bases separating them. The CDR3 is made up of 15 amino acids. The V gene's germline CDR1 is LGHDT and CDR2 YNNKEL (reference sequence). The CDR3 sequence: CASSQDLSLNTEAFF. The CDR3 DNA sequence: TGTGCCAGCAGCCAAGATCTAAGTCTAAACACTGAAGCTTTCTTT.

The CDR3 nucleotides are TGTGCCAGCAGCCACGGGACTAGCGGGGGAAACTCCTACAATGAGCAGTTCTTC. This gives the protein CASSHGTSGGNSYNEQFF. The chain employs TRBV11-2 and TRBJ2-1, with 14 nucleotides matching TRBD2. The CDR3 length is 18 residues. V trimming: 5 bases; J trimming: 0 bases; junction bases outside the gene matches: 6. Germline CDR1 and CDR2: SGHAT and FQNNGV.

The genes are TRBV6-5 and TRBJ2-7; no reliable D call. Germline V gene lookup returns CDR1 MNHEY and CDR2 SVGAGI. There are 12 residues in the CDR3. Trimming stripped 5 bases from V and 5 bases from J, with 10 bases between. CDR3 sequence reads: CASSSRVHEQYF. Here the CDR3 DNA reads TGTGCCAGCAGTAGTCGGGTGCACGAGCAGTACTTC.

V is TRBV19 and J is TRBJ2-3; D call uncertain. This CDR3 comprises 16 residues. Germline loops: CDR1 LNHDA, CDR2 SQIVND (reference sequence). The V gene lost 4 bases and the J gene lost 0 bases, with 14 bases spanning the gap. The CDR3 reads CASSTPDTPSTDTQYF. The CDR3 region has the DNA TGTGCCAGTAGTACCCCCGACACGCCTAGCACAGATACGCAGTATTTT.

J is TRBJ1-1 and V is TRBV11-3; D not certain. The germline V and J ends were trimmed by 5 bases and 3 bases, with 10 bases remaining between them. The CDR3 runs to 13 residues. Germline V CDR1 and CDR2: SGHNT, YENEEA. The CDR3 region has the DNA TGTGCCAGCAGCCTCAGCGTGGACACTGAAGCTTTCTTT. The encoded protein is CASSLSVDTEAFF.

The gene calls are TRBV2 and TRBJ1-2; D is unresolved. The V gene's germline CDR1 is SNHLY and CDR2 FYNNEI. CDR3 length: 13 residues. Trimming pared 8 bases from V and 1 base from J, leaving 11 bases between. The CDR3 region is CASVGTLNYGYTF. The CDR3 DNA is TGTGCCAGCGTGGGAACACTTAACTATGGCTACACCTTC.

This clone was counted once. The chain uses TRBV12-5 and TRBJ1-2; a weak D match, TRBD1 (5 bases). The germline V and J ends were trimmed by 3 bases and 5 bases, with 10 bases remaining between them. The germline CDR1 and CDR2 sequences are LGHNT and FRNRAP. CDR3 size: 13 residues. In nucleotides, the CDR3 is TGTGCTAGTGGTTTTGGGGGAACATATGGCTACACCTTC. It codes for CASGFGGTYGYTF.